This entry is about one T cell receptor (beta chain). Its antigen is unidentified. The CDR3 length is 12 residues. V lost 7 bases, J lost 6 bases, and 3 bases stayed unmatched. These data originate in a study of vaccination and CD4 T cells after COVID-19. Regarding treatment: roughly 11-day PBMC culture with coronavirus spike peptide pools or control peptides (ViraFEST assay). Study-wide results and limits: Recorded median SARS-CoV-2-reactive clonotype numbers increased from around 19 to 38 without reaching significance.

Cultured CD4+ T cell DNA underwent sequencing with the Oncomine TCR Beta short-read assay. TCRdb re-analysed the PCR reads in MiXCR, keeping a single row per CDR3 protein. The data show about 15,000 distinct CDR3 sequences, with 55% to 75% seen just once and around 6.2% held by the top ten. This TCR was recovered from a human donor who had recovered from COVID-19. The J gene is TRBJ2-1, the V gene TRBV12-3 or TRBV12-4, with 7 bases fitting TRBD2. The specimen sequenced was CD4+ T cells from blood, cultured in vitro. The CDR3 sequence is CASTRTSNEQFF. For the CDR3, the DNA is TGTGCCAGCACCAGGACTAGCAATGAGCAGTTCTTC.